A selection of T cell receptor beta chains follows, all from one sample in a study of blood T cell repertoires in COVID-19. The assay was immunoSEQ multiplex PCR, and TCRdb's table has in-frame clones only and misses some. The table records 350,000 to 400,000 clones, more than 75% of them present only once. The sample taken for sequencing was PBMCs or T cells enriched from blood (not recorded which). These receptors were taken from a woman between 18 and 29 years old who had recovered from COVID-19. Each CDR3 is given with its conserved first and last residue. The order of the fields is clone size, J gene, V gene, D gene, CDR3 protein, CDR3 DNA. D genes are given only for firm matches. Rows may omit the clone size; those that give it use once, few, many or a size class.

clone_size: .
j_call: TRBJ2-2
v_call: TRBV6-1
d_call: .
cdr3_aa: CASSDTERDTGELFF
cdr3_nt: TGTGCCAGCAGTGATACGGAACGGGACACCGGGGAGCTGTTTTTT

clone_size: .
j_call: TRBJ2-1
v_call: TRBV6-2/TRBV6-3
d_call: .
cdr3_aa: CASSYTSNEQFF
cdr3_nt: TGTGCCAGCAGTTACACCAGTAATGAGCAGTTCTTC

clone_size: .
j_call: TRBJ1-5
v_call: TRBV18
d_call: TRBD1
cdr3_aa: CASSLGQALHQPQHF
cdr3_nt: TGTGCCAGCTCACTAGGACAGGCCTTACATCAGCCCCAGCATTTT

clone_size: .
j_call: TRBJ1-3
v_call: TRBV19
d_call: TRBD1
cdr3_aa: CASSPPGQGWTIYF
cdr3_nt: TGTGCCAGTAGTCCACCGGGACAGGGTTGGACCATATATTTT

clone_size: .
j_call: TRBJ1-4
v_call: TRBV7-4
d_call: TRBD1
cdr3_aa: CASSQTRDRAPNEKLFF
cdr3_nt: TGTGCCAGCAGCCAAACCCGGGACAGGGCCCCTAATGAAAAACTGTTTTTT

clone_size: once
j_call: TRBJ1-6
v_call: TRBV7-9
d_call: TRBD1
cdr3_aa: CASSFAGGDSPLHF
cdr3_nt: TGTGCCAGCAGCTTCGCAGGGGGCGATTCACCCCTCCACTTT

clone_size: once
j_call: TRBJ1-2
v_call: TRBV7-3
d_call: .
cdr3_aa: CASSSRGNYGYTF
cdr3_nt: TGTGCCAGCAGTTCTAGGGGGAACTATGGCTACACCTTC

clone_size: .
j_call: TRBJ1-1
v_call: TRBV13
d_call: .
cdr3_aa: CASSPMGEATTEAFF
cdr3_nt: TGTGCCAGCAGCCCCATGGGGGAGGCGACCACTGAAGCTTTCTTT

clone_size: .
j_call: TRBJ1-1
v_call: TRBV30
d_call: .
cdr3_aa: CAWSPPQGLTEAFF
cdr3_nt: TGTGCCTGGAGTCCCCCACAGGGTCTCACTGAAGCTTTCTTT

clone_size: once
j_call: TRBJ2-7
v_call: TRBV28
d_call: .
cdr3_aa: CASSLFRGSYEQYF
cdr3_nt: TGTGCCAGCAGTTTATTTAGGGGCTCCTACGAGCAGTACTTC

clone_size: .
j_call: TRBJ2-7
v_call: TRBV9
d_call: TRBD1
cdr3_aa: CASITFRGNYEQYF
cdr3_nt: TGTGCCAGCATCACCTTCAGGGGGAACTACGAGCAGTACTTC

clone_size: few
j_call: TRBJ1-3
v_call: TRBV19
d_call: .
cdr3_aa: CASSIYPGQTSGNTIYF
cdr3_nt: TGTGCCAGTAGTATTTACCCGGGACAAACCTCTGGAAACACCATATATTTT